This T cell receptor beta chain derives from a study of Ad26.COV2.S vaccination and SARS-CoV-2 variants. Germline V gives CDR1 LGHDT, CDR2 YNNKEL (reference sequence). The CDR3 runs to 17 residues. Trimming took 0 bases from V and 3 from J; bases not matched to a gene: 8. The repertoire was sequenced with immunoSEQ multiplex PCR; TCRdb's copy has only in-frame clones and lacks some. The profile shows 300,000 to 500,000 clones, less than 90% of them singletons. Specified treatment: around 19 received Ad26.COV2.S at low or high dose, single or two shots; a few received placebo; per-sample allocation not given. Sampling happened 63 days after the first vaccine or placebo injection. About this clone: The antigen remains undetermined.

Study outcomes and limitations: Vaccinees and placebo recipients showed similar non-spike TCR breadth.

The chain uses TRBV3-1 (or the pseudogene TRBV3-2) and TRBJ2-1, with 7 bases fitting TRBD1. The TCR sequence derives from a person between 18 and 59 years old who received the Ad26.COV2.S COVID-19 vaccine or a placebo. Sequences were derived from peripheral blood, sampled in a trial of Ad26.COV2.S vaccine versus placebo. The CDR3 protein is CASSQDKPTGIYNEQFF. In DNA, the CDR3 is TGTGCCAGCAGCCAAGATAAACCGACAGGGATCTACAATGAGCAGTTCTTC.